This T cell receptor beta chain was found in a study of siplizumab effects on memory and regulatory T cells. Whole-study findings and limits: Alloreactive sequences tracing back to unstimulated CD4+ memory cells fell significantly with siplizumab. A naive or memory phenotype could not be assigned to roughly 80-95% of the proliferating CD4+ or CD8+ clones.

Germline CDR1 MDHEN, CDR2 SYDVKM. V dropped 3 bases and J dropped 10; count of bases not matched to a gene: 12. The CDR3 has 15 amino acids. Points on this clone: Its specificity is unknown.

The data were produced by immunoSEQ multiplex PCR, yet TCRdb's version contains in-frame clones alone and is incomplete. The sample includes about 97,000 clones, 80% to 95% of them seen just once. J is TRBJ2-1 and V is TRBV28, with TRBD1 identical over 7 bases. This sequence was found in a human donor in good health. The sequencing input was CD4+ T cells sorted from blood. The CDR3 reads CASSFSQQGLKEQFF. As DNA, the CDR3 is TGTGCCAGCAGTTTTAGCCAACAGGGGCTAAAGGAGCAGTTCTTC. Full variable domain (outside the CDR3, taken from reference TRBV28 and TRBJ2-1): DVKVTQSSRYLVKRTGEKVFLECVQDMDHENMFWYRQDPGLGLRLIYFSYDVKMKEKGDIPEGYSVSREKKERFSLILESASTNQTSMYLCASSFSQQGLKEQFFGPGTRLTVL.